These 21 T cell receptor beta chains share one sample of origin, sequenced in a study of cytomegalovirus exposure and HLA in healthy donors. Using immunoSEQ multiplex PCR, the repertoire was profiled, and TCRdb retains in-frame clones only, with some absent. The sample has 170,000 or so clones, about 80% seen once; the top ten hold approximately 3%. The sample taken for sequencing was PBMCs. Source of these receptors: a woman aged 18-29 years in good health and CMV-seropositive.

This clone was seen only once. The chain links TRBV19 to TRBJ1-2, with 9 bases aligning to TRBD1. In germline, CDR1 is LNHDA, CDR2 SQIVND (reference sequence). The CDR3 is made up of 14 amino acids. V gave up 5 bases and J gave up 4 bases; unmatched junction bases: 5. For the CDR3, the DNA is TGTGCCAGTAGTCCGGGGACAGGGTTCTATGGCTACACCTTC. Protein product: CASSPGTGFYGYTF.

In DNA form, the CDR3 reads TGTGCCAGCAGCCCAGAGATTGCAGGGGACAGTAGTAATTCACCCCTCCACTTT. Translating it yields CASSPEIAGDSSNSPLHF. The V call is TRBV7-7, the J call TRBJ1-6; the match to TRBD1 covers 7 bases. Germline loops: CDR1 SSHAT, CDR2 FNYEAQ (reference sequence). CDR3 length: 18 amino acids. J was trimmed by 6 bases and V by 5 bases; bases with no gene match: 16.

The CDR3 here is CASSLGQLNEKLFF. In DNA form, the CDR3 reads TGCGCCAGCAGCTTGGGACAGTTGAATGAAAAACTGTTTTTT. This chain uses TRBV5-1 with TRBJ1-4; D may be TRBD1 (5 bases). CDR3 length: 14 amino acids. Germline assignment: CDR1 SGHRS and CDR2 YFSETQ. Trimming shortened V by 0 bases and J by 5 bases, and 8 bases separated the two germline ends.

The DNA for the CDR3 is TGTGCCAGCAGAAAGACAGCTAACTATGGCTACACCTTC. Residues: CASRKTANYGYTF. The chain is built from TRBV6-5 and TRBJ1-2, with D perhaps TRBD1 (5 bases). CDR3 length: 13 amino acids. Germline assignment: CDR1 MNHEY and CDR2 SVGAGI. The V end was cut by 6 bases, the J end by 0 bases, with 8 bases between.

The V gene is TRBV5-4, the J gene TRBJ2-1; TRBD2 matches 10 bases. V shed 4 bases and J 7 bases; nucleotides not matched to a gene: 8. The germline CDR1 and CDR2 sequences are SGHNT and YYREEE (reference sequence). There are 15 residues in the CDR3. As DNA, the CDR3 is TGTGCCAGCAGCCCGAGCGGGGGGGTTGTGAATGAGCAGTTCTTC. Translating it yields CASSPSGGVVNEQFF.

The rearrangement uses TRBV6-1 and TRBJ2-7; 9 positions agree with TRBD1. The J segment lost 7 bases and the V segment lost 7 bases, leaving 11 bases of the junction unmatched. The CDR3 has 14 amino acids. The V gene's germline CDR1 is MNHNS and CDR2 SASEGT. The DNA of the CDR3 is TGTGCCAGCACGTCCGGGACAGGGAGACCAGAGCAGTACTTC. Protein sequence: CASTSGTGRPEQYF.

The chain couples TRBV5-6 to TRBJ2-5, with D possibly being TRBD1 (5 bases). Trimming took 4 bases from V and 3 from J, leaving 10 bases between them. The CDR3 totals 13 residues. The V gene's germline CDR1 is SGHDT and CDR2 YYEEEE. Here the CDR3 DNA reads TGTGCCAGCAGCGCTCTAGGGGAAGAGACCCAGTACTTC. This translates into CASSALGEETQYF.

The chain uses TRBV30 and TRBJ2-5, with D possibly matching TRBD2 (6 bases). The CDR3 spans 11 residues. The V end was cut by 7 bases, the J end by 5 bases, with 11 bases between. Germline values: CDR1 GTSNPN, CDR2 SVGIG (reference sequence). As DNA, the CDR3 is TGTGCCTCGGGAGCCGAGGAGACCCAGTACTTC. This codes for CASGAEETQYF.

This clone has only one observation. This chain uses TRBV18 with TRBJ1-4; D perhaps matches TRBD1 (6 bases). From germline, CDR1 is KGHSH and CDR2 LQKENI. The CDR3 sequence is 15 residues long. Trimming left V 2 bases short and J 4 bases short, with 11 bases between. CDR3 DNA: TGTGCCAGCTCACCAAACAGGGAAAGTAATGAAAAACTGTTTTTT. Protein: CASSPNRESNEKLFF.

J is TRBJ2-3 and V is TRBV4-3, with 16 bases aligning to TRBD2. Germline CDR1 reads LGHNA; CDR2 reads YSLEER. CDR3 size: 21 residues. V dropped 4 bases and J dropped 4; count of bases not matched to a gene: 17. CDR3 in amino acids: CASSLLGTSGGARGNPDTQYF. CDR3 coding DNA: TGCGCCAGCAGCCTCCTAGGGACTAGCGGGGGGGCCAGGGGCAACCCAGATACGCAGTATTTT.

The rearrangement links TRBV6-4 to TRBJ2-3; tentatively, D is TRBD2 (6 bases). CDR1 MRHNA and CDR2 SNTAGT come from the germline V gene. Trimming removed 3 bases at V and 3 bases at J, with 13 bases between. This CDR3 spans 15 amino acids. The CDR3 coding sequence is TGTGCCAGCAGTGAGGGGGGTGGGCAAACAGATACGCAGTATTTT. This sequence encodes CASSEGGGQTDTQYF.

The table lists this clone with a few counts. CDR3 DNA sequence: TGTGCCAGCAGGTGGGCTAGCGGGGCGGTGACAGATACGCAGTATTTT. Residues: CASRWASGAVTDTQYF. The V and J genes are TRBV7-7 and TRBJ2-3; 9 bases fit TRBD2. With 6 bases clipped from V and 3 bases from J, the junction kept 10 bases outside the gene matches. The CDR3 is 16 residues long. The germline V gene encodes CDR1 SSHAT and CDR2 FNYEAQ (reference sequence).

As for this clone: The germline gene is not matched at one end of the junction; a read error may be the cause. The chain employs TRBV7-9 and TRBJ1-2; 7 bases agree with TRBD1. Germline CDR1 is SEHNR and CDR2 is FQNEAQ (reference sequence). This CDR3 has 13 amino acids. CDR3 bases: TGTGCCAGCAGCTTAGAGGGGGCCAATGGCTGCACCTTC. Amino acids: CASSLEGANGCTF.

The chain employs TRBV6-1 and TRBJ2-3; 10 bases match TRBD2. V shed 4 bases and J 0 bases; nucleotides not matched to a gene: 4. The germline V gene has CDR1 MNHNS and CDR2 SASEGT. The CDR3 contains 16 residues. For the CDR3, the DNA is TGTGCCAGCAGTGGAATAGCGGGGGGAAGCACAGATACGCAGTATTTT. This codes for CASSGIAGGSTDTQYF.

This clone was observed a few times. The chain recombines TRBV7-2 with TRBJ1-2; TRBD1 is a possible D gene (6 bases). The germline V gene has CDR1 SGHTA and CDR2 FQGNSA. V lost 5 bases and J lost 7, with 14 bases in between. The CDR3 is made up of 13 amino acids. The CDR3 here is CASSPMAGAGYTF. The CDR3 DNA reads TGTGCCAGCAGCCCAATGGCAGGGGCTGGCTACACCTTC.

This sequence joins TRBV4-2 and TRBJ2-1; D possibly corresponds to TRBD1 (5 bases). Trimming stripped 0 bases from V and 5 bases from J, with 11 bases between. The CDR3 has 15 amino acids. CDR1 is LGHNA, CDR2 YNFKEQ, per germline. In DNA form, the CDR3 reads TGTGCCAGCAGCCAAGAGGATGGCAGGGACAATGAGCAGTTCTTC. Protein product: CASSQEDGRDNEQFF.

J is TRBJ1-6 and V is TRBV6-5; tentative D call: TRBD1 (5 bases). V was trimmed by 8 bases and J by 5 bases, leaving 13 bases between them. CDR1 MNHEY and CDR2 SVGAGI come from the germline V gene. The CDR3 has 14 residues. This chain's CDR3 is CASRTSDNNSPLHF. The CDR3 nucleotides read TGTGCCAGCCGGACAAGTGACAATAATTCACCCCTCCACTTT.

The gene calls are TRBV29-1 and TRBJ1-1; no reliable D call. Germline V CDR1 and CDR2: SQVTM, ANQGSEA. The V end lost 2 bases, the J end lost 5 bases, and 12 bases lay between the germline ends. This CDR3 contains 13 residues. The chain's CDR3 is CSVERVVGTEAFF. In DNA form, the CDR3 reads TGCAGCGTTGAACGGGTCGTGGGTACTGAAGCTTTCTTT. Variable domain in full (rest from reference TRBV29-1 and TRBJ1-1): SAVISQKPSRDICQRGTSLTIQCQVDSQVTMMFWYRQQPGQSLTLIATANQGSEATYESGFVIDKFPISRPNLTFSTLTVSNMSPEDSSIYLCSVERVVGTEAFFGQGTRLTVV.

This clone was detected a few times. The chain recombines TRBV6-5 with TRBJ1-1; D is unclear. V was cut by 2 bases and J by 1 base, with 8 bases left in between. In germline, CDR1 is MNHEY, CDR2 SVGAGI. CDR3 size: 14 residues. The CDR3 sequence: CASSYTDQNTEAFF. The CDR3 DNA sequence: TGTGCCAGCAGTTACACAGATCAGAACACTGAAGCTTTCTTT.

The V call is TRBV28, the J call TRBJ1-3; D is ambiguous. In germline, CDR1 is MDHEN, CDR2 SYDVKM. Trimming removed 3 bases from V and 4 bases from J, with 13 bases in between. This CDR3 contains 15 residues. This CDR3 reads CASSFPIPGGNTIYF. CDR3 DNA sequence: TGTGCCAGCAGTTTTCCCATCCCGGGGGGAAACACCATATATTTT. The whole variable domain, remainder taken from reference TRBV28 and TRBJ1-3, is DVKVTQSSRYLVKRTGEKVFLECVQDMDHENMFWYRQDPGLGLRLIYFSYDVKMKEKGDIPEGYSVSREKKERFSLILESASTNQTSMYLCASSFPIPGGNTIYFGEGSWLTVV.

The genes are TRBV5-1 and TRBJ1-1, with TRBD1 as a possible D gene (6 bases). Germline V CDR1 and CDR2: SGHRS, YFSETQ. This CDR3 comprises 17 residues. Trimming pared 1 base from V and 5 bases from J, leaving 21 bases between. CDR3 sequence (DNA): TGCGCCAGCAGCTTGAGGTTCAGGGGATCCCCTCTGACTGAAGCTTTCTTT. Encoded protein: CASSLRFRGSPLTEAFF.